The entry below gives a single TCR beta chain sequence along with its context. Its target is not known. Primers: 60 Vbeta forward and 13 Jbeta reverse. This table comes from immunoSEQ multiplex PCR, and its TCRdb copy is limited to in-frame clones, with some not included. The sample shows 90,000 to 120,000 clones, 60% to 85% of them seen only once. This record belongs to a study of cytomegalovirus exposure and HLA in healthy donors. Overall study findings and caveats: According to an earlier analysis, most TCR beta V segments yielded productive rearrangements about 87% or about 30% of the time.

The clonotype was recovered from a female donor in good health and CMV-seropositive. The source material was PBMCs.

The CDR3 loop reads CASGQGELYEQYF. DNA of the CDR3: TGTGCCAGTGGACAGGGGGAATTGTACGAGCAGTACTTC. The rearrangement joins TRBV19 to TRBJ2-7; TRBD1 matches 10 bases. This CDR3 has 13 residues. The junction had 5 bases not matched to a gene; V was cut back by 8 bases and J by 4 bases. The V gene's germline CDR1 is LNHDA and CDR2 SQIVND (reference sequence).